These 28 T cell receptor beta chains were sequenced from one sample in a study of a mutant IDH1 vaccine in newly diagnosed glioma. As for time point: week 23, last vaccination. Vaccination comprised doses that each held 300 ug of mutant IDH1 20-mer peptide, plus topical imiquimod. For these TCRs, the target antigens are not known. Here immunoSEQ multiplex PCR was the method, and the copy in TCRdb shows in-frame clones only, minus some. The sample consists of around 56,000 clones, about 81% of them appearing once. Sequencing used PBMCs, obtained from a glioma patient whose treatment included an IDH1 peptide vaccine. Receptor source: a woman aged 40 to 50 with glioma. Some clones in this sample may be carry-over from other donors' samples.

This clone was found a few times. This sequence joins TRBV5-1 and TRBJ1-2, with a tentative D call TRBD1 (5 bases). Trimming took off 0 bases at V and 9 bases at J, with 9 bases between the two ends. Germline assignment: CDR1 SGHRS and CDR2 YFSETQ. The CDR3 is 12 amino acids. The CDR3 DNA reads as TGCGCCAGCAGCTTGGGGGGGGAGAGCTACACCTTC. This codes for CASSLGGESYTF.

The gene calls are TRBV30 and TRBJ1-2; a possible D gene is TRBD1 (5 bases). This CDR3 is built from 14 residues. The V and J ends lost 0 bases and 7 bases respectively, with 15 bases between them. CDR1 is GTSNPN and CDR2 is SVGIG in the germline V gene (reference sequence). CDR3 protein: CAWSVPGRERGYTF. The CDR3 bases are TGTGCCTGGAGTGTACCGGGCAGGGAGCGTGGCTACACCTTC.

This clone has a single count. The chain recombines TRBV14 with TRBJ2-1; D gene unclear. Germline V gene sequence: CDR1 SGHDN, CDR2 FVKESK. The CDR3 is made up of 13 amino acids. V lost 2 bases to trimming and J lost 8 bases, with 10 bases between them. In DNA, the CDR3 is TGTGCCAGCAGCCAAAGGGTCCTCGATGAGCAGTTCTTC. It yields the protein CASSQRVLDEQFF.

V gene TRBV19 combines with J gene TRBJ2-5; D remains unclear. The CDR3 length is 14 residues. V shed 1 base and J shed 2 bases, with 8 bases lying between them. Per the germline V gene, CDR1 is LNHDA and CDR2 is SQIVND (reference sequence). CDR3 residues: CASSIGRQQETQYF. The CDR3 nucleotides read TGTGCCAGTAGTATAGGGCGCCAGCAAGAGACCCAGTACTTC.

The chain uses TRBV7-8 and TRBJ1-1; 8 positions match TRBD1. The V and J ends lost 2 bases and 3 bases, in that order; junction bases with no gene match: 5. The CDR3 is made up of 15 amino acids. CDR1 SGHVS and CDR2 FQNEAQ come from the germline V gene. CDR3 loop: CASSLQGARDTEAFF. CDR3 nucleotides: TGTGCCAGCAGCTTACAGGGGGCGCGGGACACTGAAGCTTTCTTT. Drawing the rest from reference TRBV7-8 and TRBJ1-1, the complete variable domain is GAGVSQSPRYKVAKRGQDVALRCDPISGHVSLFWYQQALGQGPEFLTYFQNEAQLDKSGLPSDRFFAERPEGSVSTLKIQRTQQEDSAVYLCASSLQGARDTEAFFGQGTRLTVV.

The chain is built from TRBV5-1 and TRBJ2-5; a weak D match, TRBD1 (6 bases). Trimming cost V 2 bases and J 4 bases, with 12 bases left between them. CDR1 is SGHRS, CDR2 YFSETQ, per germline. This CDR3 has 14 residues. The CDR3, as DNA: TGCGCCAGCAGCTTAGTGTACAGGGCAGAGACCCAGTACTTC. Translated, it gives CASSLVYRAETQYF. Looking up the rest from reference TRBV5-1 and TRBJ2-5 gives the full variable domain: KAGVTQTPRYLIKTRGQQVTLSCSPISGHRSVSWYQQTPGQGLQFLFEYFSETQRNKGNFPGRFSGRQFSNSRSEMNVSTLELGDSALYLCASSLVYRAETQYFGPGTRLLVL.

The chain combines TRBV2 with TRBJ1-2; tentative D call: TRBD1 (6 bases). The CDR3 contains 9 residues. The ends were cut back, 8 bases at V and 12 bases at J, with 10 bases in the middle. Germline CDR1 reads SNHLY; CDR2 reads FYNNEI. For the CDR3, the DNA is TGTGCCAGCGTCGCAGGGGACACCTTC. It translates to CASVAGDTF.

This CDR3 is CAWSKDSNSPLHF. In DNA form, the CDR3 reads TGTGCCTGGAGTAAGGACAGTAATTCACCCCTCCACTTT. The chain couples TRBV30 to TRBJ1-6; the D gene is possibly TRBD1 (6 bases). CDR3 size: 13 residues. Per germline, CDR1 GTSNPN and CDR2 SVGIG (reference sequence). The germline V and J ends were trimmed by 2 bases and 6 bases, with 8 bases remaining between them.

The chain combines TRBV11-2 with TRBJ2-5; D gene unclear. Germline CDR1 SGHAT, CDR2 FQNNGV. V was clipped by 1 base and J by 5 bases, with 14 bases between them. This CDR3 is 15 amino acids long. CDR3 nucleotide sequence: TGTGCCAGCAGCTTAGGCAACGGACCTCGGGAGACCCAGTACTTC. Translating gives CASSLGNGPRETQYF.

The CDR3 spells CASSSRADNTEAFF. In DNA form, the CDR3 reads TGTGCCAGCAGCTCGCGGGCAGATAACACTGAAGCTTTCTTT. This chain connects TRBV7-9 to TRBJ1-1; no clear D gene. V shed 4 bases and J shed 2 bases, with 11 bases lying between them. Per the germline V gene, CDR1 is SEHNR and CDR2 is FQNEAQ (reference sequence). There are 14 residues in the CDR3.

This chain connects TRBV5-6 to TRBJ2-5; possible D gene TRBD2, 6 bases. Per germline, CDR1 SGHDT and CDR2 YYEEEE. This CDR3 spans 17 amino acids. V was trimmed by 0 bases and J by 4 bases, leaving 19 bases between them. The CDR3 sequence: CASSLGPGLRSGETQYF. The DNA of the CDR3 is TGTGCCAGCAGCTTGGGGCCGGGACTTCGGTCGGGAGAGACCCAGTACTTC.

This rearrangement joins TRBV27 to TRBJ1-5; no clear D gene. This CDR3 has 14 residues. Per germline, CDR1 MNHEY and CDR2 SMNVEV (reference sequence). V lost 6 bases and J 0 bases, leaving 9 bases between the germline ends. The CDR3: CASRTYYSNQPQHF. As DNA, the CDR3 is TGTGCCAGCAGGACCTATTATAGCAATCAGCCCCAGCATTTT.

The chain joins TRBV29-1 to TRBJ2-7, with TRBD1 identical over 9 bases. Per the germline V gene, CDR1 is SQVTM and CDR2 is ANQGSEA. This CDR3 has 16 residues. V lost 2 bases and J lost 1; bases outside the gene matches: 9. The CDR3 region has the DNA TGCAGCGTTGAAAGTTTCGACAGGGGGGAATCCTACGAGCAGTACTTC. It yields the protein CSVESFDRGESYEQYF.

This clone was observed once. The V call is TRBV4-3, the J call TRBJ1-4; D is ambiguous. The V gene's germline CDR1 is LGHNA and CDR2 YSLEER. This CDR3 has 14 residues. Trimming took off 0 bases at V and 4 bases at J, with 6 bases between the two ends. The CDR3 here is CASSQETINEKLFF. The CDR3 coding sequence is TGCGCCAGCAGCCAAGAAACCATTAATGAAAAACTGTTTTTT.

Here the CDR3 reads CASRLTGTGELFF. For the CDR3, the DNA is TGTGCCAGCAGGCTCACAGGCACCGGGGAGCTGTTTTTT. This rearrangement joins TRBV6-4 to TRBJ2-2; perhaps TRBD1 as D (5 bases). In germline, CDR1 is MRHNA, CDR2 SNTAGT. The CDR3 has 13 amino acids. Trimming removed 6 bases from V and 4 bases from J, with 9 bases in between.

This clone appeared a few times. The chain carries TRBV7-2 and TRBJ2-2; 9 bases line up with TRBD1. J lost 6 bases, V lost 5 bases, and 4 bases had no gene match. CDR1 and CDR2 from the germline V gene are SGHTA and FQGNSA. The CDR3 consists of 14 residues. CDR3: CASSVYRGPGELFF. CDR3 DNA sequence: TGTGCCAGCAGCGTGTACAGGGGGCCCGGGGAGCTGTTTTTT.

The genes are TRBV4-2 and TRBJ1-1, with D unresolved. Deletions cut 2 bases from V and 5 bases from J, with 9 bases between. The CDR3 extends over 13 amino acids. Per germline, CDR1 LGHNA and CDR2 YNFKEQ. The CDR3 sequence is CASSQSIGTEAFF. DNA of the CDR3: TGTGCCAGCAGCCAATCTATAGGGACTGAAGCTTTCTTT.

This chain links TRBV15 with TRBJ2-3; a weak D match, TRBD2 (6 bases). V lost 5 bases, J lost 0 bases, and 15 bases lay in between. CDR1 and CDR2 (germline): LNHNV, YYDKDF (reference sequence). The length of the CDR3 is 16 residues. This CDR3 is CATSSLRRGSTDTQYF. The CDR3 DNA reads as TGTGCCACCAGCTCTCTTCGGAGGGGAAGCACAGATACGCAGTATTTT.

CDR3 coding DNA: TGTGCCAGCAGTTACTCGGCAGGGGTTAGCAATCAGCCCCAGCATTTT. It specifies CASSYSAGVSNQPQHF. J is TRBJ1-5 and V is TRBV6-5; TRBD1 might be the D (6 bases). This CDR3 has 16 residues. CDR1 and CDR2 from the germline V gene are MNHEY and SVGAGI. Trimming took off 0 bases at V and 0 bases at J, with 9 bases between the two ends.

The chain is built from TRBV30 and TRBJ2-1, with TRBD2 identical over 7 bases. The length of the CDR3 is 13 residues. Trimming took 2 bases from V and 10 from J; bases not matched to a gene: 8. Germline V gives CDR1 GTSNPN, CDR2 SVGIG (reference sequence). CDR3 loop: CAWSRLAEAEQFF. CDR3 DNA: TGTGCCTGGAGTCGACTAGCTGAGGCAGAGCAGTTCTTC.

V and J are TRBV2 and TRBJ1-1, with D maybe TRBD1 (5 bases). The CDR3 consists of 12 residues. Germline assignment: CDR1 SNHLY and CDR2 FYNNEI. V was clipped by 5 bases and J by 5 bases, with 9 bases between them. CDR3 coding DNA: TGTGCCAGCAGTCCCCAGGGAACTGAAGCTTTCTTT. It translates to CASSPQGTEAFF.

The J gene is TRBJ2-3, the V gene TRBV11-2; a weak D match, TRBD1 (6 bases). Germline V gene data show CDR1 as SGHAT and CDR2 as FQNNGV. The germline V and J ends were trimmed by 2 bases and 0 bases, with 9 bases remaining between them. The CDR3 sequence is 15 residues long. CDR3 loop: CASSLWGRSTDTQYF. As DNA, the CDR3 is TGTGCCAGCAGCTTATGGGGGCGCAGCACAGATACGCAGTATTTT.

This clone was observed a handful of times. J is TRBJ2-1 and V is TRBV5-6; 11 bases fit TRBD2. Germline V lookup: CDR1 SGHDT, CDR2 YYEEEE. V lost 0 bases and J lost 8; bases outside the gene matches: 7. The CDR3 consists of 16 residues. In DNA form, the CDR3 reads TGTGCCAGCAGCTTGGGACTAGCGGGGCGAGGGGATGAGCAGTTCTTC. Its translation is CASSLGLAGRGDEQFF.

This clone was found once. This chain joins TRBV18 and TRBJ1-2; possibly TRBD1 for D (6 bases). The germline V gene has CDR1 KGHSH and CDR2 LQKENI. The V gene lost 3 bases and the J gene lost 6 bases, with 11 bases spanning the gap. CDR3 length: 13 residues. CDR3 sequence (DNA): TGTGCCAGCTCACCGCGACAGGACGATGGCTACACCTTC. This codes for CASSPRQDDGYTF.

The chain has TRBV19 and TRBJ1-1; D is uncertain. The CDR3 consists of 15 residues. V was cut by 3 bases and J by 1 base, with 12 bases left in between. CDR1 and CDR2 (germline): LNHDA, SQIVND (reference sequence). CDR3 in amino acids: CASSMKLRGNTEAFF. Written as DNA, the CDR3 is TGTGCCAGTAGTATGAAGCTCCGGGGGAACACTGAAGCTTTCTTT.

This clone was seen just once. V and J are TRBV9 and TRBJ1-3; D uncertain. Between the trimmed V and J ends, which lost 0 bases and 0 bases, there was a span of 7 bases. CDR3 size: 15 residues. Germline CDR1 and CDR2: SGDLS and YYNGEE. CDR3 DNA: TGTGCCAGCAGCGTAGGTAGCGACTCTGGAAACACCATATATTTT. Its translation is CASSVGSDSGNTIYF.

The chain couples TRBV27 to TRBJ2-1, with 7 bases aligning to TRBD1. Germline assignment: CDR1 MNHEY and CDR2 SMNVEV (reference sequence). V shed 4 bases, J shed 9 bases, and the junction held 9 bases outside the gene matches. CDR3 size: 14 residues. DNA for the CDR3: TGTGCCAGCAGTTACAGACAGGGACCGGGTGAGCAGTTCTTC. Amino acids: CASSYRQGPGEQFF.

V usage is TRBV18 and J usage is TRBJ2-5; TRBD2 matches at 8 bases. V lost 4 bases to trimming and J lost 0 bases; unmatched junction nucleotides: 4. From germline, CDR1 is KGHSH and CDR2 LQKENI. This CDR3 has 15 residues. CDR3 sequence (DNA): TGTGCCAGCTCACGACTAGCGCCAGACCAAGAGACCCAGTACTTC. This codes for CASSRLAPDQETQYF.